This T cell receptor beta chain is drawn from a study of T cells in Graves' hyperthyroidism and ophthalmopathy. Study-level results: Also found in blood were most expanded thyroid clonotypes above 0.001. Model output signaled ophthalmopathy a median roughly 6 months ahead of onset.

This clonotype was recorded many times. Its specificity is unknown. What was amplified from RNA transcripts were TCR beta CDR3 regions. Researchers ran a first-round RT-PCR on the TCR CDR3 using the HTBI primer set. TCRdb fed the multiplex PCR reads into MiXCR, producing one record per CDR3 protein. The table has more than 300,000 distinct CDR3 sequences, about 15% seen once. The sequence derives from a woman aged 60 to 75 with Graves' hyperthyroidism. The sample comprised blood.

DNA for the CDR3: TGTGCCAGTAACAACGGCCGGAGGAACACTGAAGCTTTCTTT. Residues: CASNNGRRNTEAFF. V usage is TRBV19 and J usage is TRBJ1-1; D uncertain. This CDR3 spans 14 amino acids. V lost 7 bases to trimming and J lost 1 base, with 13 bases between them. The germline gives CDR1 LNHDA, CDR2 SQIVND (reference sequence).